This TCR beta chain was sequenced in a study of cytomegalovirus exposure and HLA in healthy donors. Germline-derived CDR1 and CDR2 are MNHEY and SVGAGI. Germline trimming cut 6 bases from V and 1 base from J; bases unmatched to any gene: 5. The CDR3 runs to 15 residues. This PCR relied on a set of 60 Vbeta primers and 13 Jbeta primers. Clones were sequenced by immunoSEQ multiplex PCR, and TCRdb holds only the in-frame ones, with some missing. The data contain under 150,000 clones, approximately 80% of them singletons. Concerning this clone: Its antigen is unidentified.

Study observations and caveats: V- and J-gene trimming of TCR beta was linked (in a later analysis) to a missense DCLRE1C variant.

This receptor was identified in a woman between 35 and 50 years old in good health and CMV-seropositive. The chain carries TRBV6-5 and TRBJ2-1; 8 bases match TRBD2. What was sequenced was PBMCs. CDR3: CASSTGGRSYNEQFF. The DNA for the CDR3 is TGTGCCAGCAGCACGGGAGGGAGGTCCTACAATGAGCAGTTCTTC.